This TCR beta chain was sequenced for a study of blood T cell repertoires in COVID-19. Study-wide context: PBMCs, B-cell-depleted T cells, or T cells provided the cDNA or gDNA that made up the material.

In this sample, this clone turned up a few times. The V end lost 4 bases, the J end lost 0 bases, and 18 bases lay between the germline ends. This CDR3 region has 18 residues. CDR1 MNHEY and CDR2 SVGEGT come from the germline V gene. TCRdb keeps only in-frame clones here, not all; method: immunoSEQ multiplex PCR. In the table there are a few hundred thousand clones, approximately 83% of which are singletons. Those who participated ranged in age from roughly 18 to 89 years and resided in about two dozen US areas. The study assigned cohorts using participant-reported clinical history. The sequenced sample was PBMCs or T cells enriched from blood (not recorded which). The sequence came from a man in his fifties who had recovered from COVID-19. This chain uses TRBV6-2 or TRBV6-3 with TRBJ1-4, with a tentative D call TRBD1 (6 bases). CDR3 nucleotides: TGTGCCAGCAGTTCACAGGAGAGGGGGGGAGCAACTAATGAAAAACTGTTTTTT. As protein: CASSSQERGGATNEKLFF.